The clone carrying this T cell receptor beta chain was detected a few times. The V gene's germline CDR1 is DFQATT and CDR2 SNEGSKA (reference sequence). The CDR3 totals 13 residues. The ends were cut back, 5 bases at V and 2 bases at J, with 12 bases in the middle. This sample stems from a study of identical twins. MiXCR, applied by TCRdb to the 5' RACE reads, yields one record per CDR3 protein. The table includes roughly 250,000 distinct CDR3 sequences, more than 13% detected once. Sequenced sample: memory (CD45RO+) T cells sorted from blood. This clonotype originated in a woman aged 18-29 years in good health. This sequence joins TRBV20-1 and TRBJ2-5; D uncertain. DNA for the CDR3: TGCAGTGCTGGACCCAGGCAGCAAGAGACCCAGTACTTC. Its translation: CSAGPRQQETQYF.